The present TCR beta chain was sequenced within a study of blood T cell repertoires in COVID-19. Overall study: Sources were T cells, B-cell-depleted T cells, or PBMCs; the material itself was cDNA or gDNA.

Germline values: CDR1 SGDLS, CDR2 YYNGEE. Trimming removed 3 bases from V and 10 bases from J; junction bases left unmatched: 8. CDR3 length: 15 amino acids. Produced via immunoSEQ multiplex PCR; TCRdb's table is partial and in-frame only. The sample shows about 89,000 clones, 78% of them seen only once. The clonotype comes from a man aged 65-85 years with COVID-19, enrolled during active disease. The sample comprised peripheral blood. This chain uses TRBV9 with TRBJ2-1, with 12 bases identical to TRBD1. CDR3 residues: CASSARDRGRIEQFF. The CDR3 nucleotides read TGTGCCAGCAGCGCCCGGGACAGGGGGCGCATCGAGCAGTTCTTC.